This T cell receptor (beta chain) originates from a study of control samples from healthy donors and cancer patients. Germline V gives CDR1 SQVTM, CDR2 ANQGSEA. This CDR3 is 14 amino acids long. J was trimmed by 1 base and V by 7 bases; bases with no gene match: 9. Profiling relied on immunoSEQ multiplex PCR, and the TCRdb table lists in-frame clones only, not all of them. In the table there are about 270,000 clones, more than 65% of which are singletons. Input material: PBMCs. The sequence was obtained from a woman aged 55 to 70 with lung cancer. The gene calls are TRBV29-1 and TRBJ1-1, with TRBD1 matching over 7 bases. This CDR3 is CSAVPGTANTEAFF. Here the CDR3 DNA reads TGCAGCGCCGTACCAGGGACAGCGAACACTGAAGCTTTCTTT. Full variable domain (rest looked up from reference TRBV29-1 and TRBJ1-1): SAVISQKPSRDICQRGTSLTIQCQVDSQVTMMFWYRQQPGQSLTLIATANQGSEATYESGFVIDKFPISRPNLTFSTLTVSNMSPEDSSIYLCSAVPGTANTEAFFGQGTRLTVV.